Below, 18 T cell receptor beta chains from the same sample are listed, as sequenced in a study of T-cell memory formation after mild COVID-19. TCRdb re-called the 5' RACE reads through MiXCR, storing one row per CDR3 protein. The table lists some 350,000 distinct CDR3 sequences, roughly 15% of them singletons. Source material: PBMCs or a T cell subset sorted from them (not recorded which). The receptor source for this set is a young man who had mild COVID-19 (a few samples of this study predate the infection). Cell type and time point are not known.

There are many counts of this clonotype. This chain uses TRBV5-1 with TRBJ2-6; D is ambiguous. The ends were cut back, 4 bases at V and 0 bases at J, with 11 bases in the middle. CDR1 and CDR2 from the germline V gene are SGHRS and YFSETQ. CDR3 length equals 16 residues. CDR3 region: CASSPPLGSGANVLTF. The CDR3 bases are TGCGCCAGCAGCCCCCCCCTGGGCTCTGGGGCCAACGTCCTGACTTTC.

This clonotype was seen a few times. The chain employs TRBV6-5 and TRBJ1-2; D is uncertain. V gave up 0 bases and J gave up 7 bases, with 15 bases separating them. This CDR3 comprises 15 residues. CDR1 is MNHEY and CDR2 is SVGAGI in the germline V gene. The CDR3 loop is CASSYSPASRFGYTF. In nucleotides, the CDR3 is TGTGCCAGCAGTTACTCGCCGGCTTCCCGTTTTGGCTACACCTTC.

The CDR3 here is CASSPQGTYTEAFF. The CDR3 coding sequence is TGTGCCAGCAGCCCACAGGGGACGTACACTGAAGCTTTCTTT. This rearrangement joins TRBV12-3 or TRBV12-4 to TRBJ1-1; 7 nucleotides line up with TRBD1. Trimming cost V 6 bases and J 3 bases; bases outside gene matches: 7. This CDR3 has 14 residues.

This clonotype was seen a few times. V usage is TRBV10-3 and J usage is TRBJ2-7; D is tentatively TRBD1 or TRBD2 (6 bases each). In germline, CDR1 is ENHRY, CDR2 SYGVKD. Trimming stripped 7 bases from V and 6 bases from J, with 25 bases between. The CDR3 has 16 residues. CDR3 DNA sequence: TGTGCCATCAACAAGAGGTGGGGGGCAAGTGGTTGCGAGCAGTACGTC. Translating gives CAINKRWGASGCEQYV.

The rearrangement uses TRBV12-3 or TRBV12-4 and TRBJ2-3; D is perhaps TRBD1 (6 bases). The length of the CDR3 is 13 residues. V dropped 3 bases and J dropped 4 bases, with 8 bases sitting between them. The CDR3 is CASSFRGSDTQYF. The CDR3 DNA reads TGTGCCAGCAGTTTCAGGGGATCAGATACGCAGTATTTT.

V and J are TRBV14 and TRBJ2-2; no firm D call. Trimming removed 0 bases at V and 7 bases at J, with 9 bases between. Germline CDR1 SGHDN, CDR2 FVKESK. The CDR3 extends over 14 amino acids. The CDR3 DNA reads TGTGCCAGCAGCCAAGATCAACGCAGCGGGGAGCTGTTTTTT. Amino acids: CASSQDQRSGELFF.

This sequence joins TRBV5-1 and TRBJ2-2; TRBD1 matches 7 bases. V lost 5 bases and J lost 1; bases outside the gene matches: 17. The CDR3 has 19 residues. Per germline, CDR1 SGHRS and CDR2 YFSETQ. The CDR3 bases are TGCGCCAGCAGTACCATCCCACGACAGGGACAAAGGAACACCGGGGAGCTGTTTTTT. It encodes CASSTIPRQGQRNTGELFF.

CDR3 sequence (DNA): TGTGCCAGCAGCCATGACGGGCTCACTGAAGCTTTCTTT. It codes for CASSHDGLTEAFF. The chain uses TRBV3-1 and TRBJ1-1; D gene uncertain. The germline gives CDR1 LGHDT, CDR2 YNNKEL (reference sequence). Between the trimmed V and J ends, which lost 3 bases and 4 bases, there was a span of 9 bases. The CDR3 runs 13 residues.

The sample holds a few counts of this clonotype. The chain combines TRBV7-2 with TRBJ2-1, with TRBD2 matching over 8 bases. Germline CDR1 is SGHTA and CDR2 is FQGNSA. The CDR3 consists of 15 residues. V was clipped by 5 bases and J by 7 bases; unmatched bases: 10. The CDR3 sequence is CASSRRAGGRNEQFF. The DNA for the CDR3 is TGTGCCAGCAGCCGGCGGGCGGGGGGCCGGAATGAGCAGTTCTTC.

The CDR3, as DNA: TGTGCCAGCAGCCTTACAAATAACTATGGCTACACCTTC. Protein: CASSLTNNYGYTF. The chain links TRBV3-1 to TRBJ1-2; no reliable D call. CDR1 is LGHDT and CDR2 is YNNKEL in the germline V gene (reference sequence). Trimming stripped 4 bases from V and 1 base from J, with 7 bases between. The CDR3 has 13 amino acids.

V and J are TRBV21-1 and TRBJ2-3; TRBD1, the table's D call, lacks a check against the DNA. TRBV21-1 is listed as a pseudogene. There are 15 residues in the CDR3. The CDR3 region has the DNA TGTGCCAGCAGCCGACCCGGGATTACCACAGATACGCAGTATTTT. Translation gives CASSRPGITTDTQYF.

This clonotype was found many times. This sequence joins TRBV10-3 and TRBJ1-2; 7 nucleotides line up with TRBD1. The CDR3 has 16 residues. From germline, CDR1 is ENHRY and CDR2 SYGVKD. Trimming at V came to 3 bases and at J to 2 bases, leaving 9 bases not matched to a gene. The CDR3 DNA sequence: TGTGCCATCAGTGATGCCGGACAGGTTTCGAACTATGGCTACACCTTC. This encodes CAISDAGQVSNYGYTF.

The chain employs TRBV6-5 and TRBJ2-3; 10 bases fit TRBD2. This CDR3 is 17 amino acids long. CDR1 MNHEY and CDR2 SVGAGI come from the germline V gene. J gave up 2 bases and V 5 bases, and 10 bases lay outside the gene matches. CDR3: CASSTASLAGVTDTQYF. CDR3 bases: TGTGCCAGCAGTACGGCCTCTCTAGCGGGGGTCACAGATACGCAGTATTTT.

The genes are TRBV6-4 and TRBJ2-3; D not certain. Trimming stripped 0 bases from V and 6 bases from J, with 7 bases between. The CDR3 has 13 amino acids. Looked up from germline, CDR1 is MRHNA and CDR2 is SNTAGT. The CDR3 sequence is CASSDSNLDTQYF. The CDR3 DNA is TGTGCCAGCAGTGACTCTAACTTGGATACGCAGTATTTT.

This clonotype has more than one count but fewer than ten. The V and J genes are TRBV5-1 and TRBJ2-3; TRBD1 might be the D (6 bases). There are 14 residues in the CDR3. Germline CDR1 reads SGHRS; CDR2 reads YFSETQ. V gave up 10 bases and J gave up 2 bases, with 17 bases separating them. This CDR3 reads CACTPGQDTDTQYF. The CDR3 DNA reads TGCGCCTGCACTCCGGGACAAGACACAGATACGCAGTATTTT.

This chain uses TRBV7-9 with TRBJ2-6; the match to TRBD2 covers 7 bases. This CDR3 contains 18 residues. V was clipped by 3 bases and J by 4 bases; unmatched bases: 12. Germline CDR1 reads SEHNR; CDR2 reads FQNEAQ (reference sequence). CDR3 amino acids: CASSFLWMRESGANVLTF. The DNA of the CDR3 is TGTGCCAGCAGCTTTCTGTGGATGCGGGAGTCCGGGGCCAACGTCCTGACTTTC.

This chain's CDR3 is CASSLKADTEAFF. The CDR3 DNA is TGCGCCAGCAGCTTGAAGGCGGACACTGAAGCTTTCTTT. This sequence joins TRBV5-1 and TRBJ1-1; D call uncertain. V gave up 1 base and J gave up 3 bases, with 7 bases separating them. The CDR3 contains 13 residues. Germline lookup yields CDR1 SGHRS and CDR2 YFSETQ.

The table lists this clonotype with a few counts. The V gene is TRBV6-2 or TRBV6-3, the J gene TRBJ2-3; D possibly corresponds to TRBD2 (5 bases). The CDR3 runs to 13 residues. The V and J ends lost 10 bases and 5 bases respectively, with 16 bases between them. CDR1 is MNHEY, CDR2 SVGEGT, per germline. The chain's CDR3 is CATTAASEDTQYF. The CDR3 DNA is TGTGCCACAACAGCGGCTTCCGAAGATACGCAGTATTTT.